These T cell receptor beta chains were read from a single sample in a study of human T cells and chemical hapten exposure. A single record per CDR3 protein comes from TCRdb applying MiXCR to the 5' RACE reads. The table includes approximately 150,000 distinct CDR3 sequences, about 4% detected once. These receptors were taken from a female donor in good health. Both conserved end residues are part of each CDR3. D genes are given only for firm matches. Clone size appears in some rows only: once, few, many, or a class for an expanded clone.

>TRBV7-9|many|TRBD1|TRBJ1-1
CASSFNRGNTEAFF
TGTGCCAGCAGCTTTAACAGGGGTAACACTGAAGCTTTCTTT
>TRBV29-1|many|TRBD2|TRBJ2-1
CSVETSGGANEQFF
TGCAGCGTTGAAACTAGCGGGGGGGCAAATGAGCAGTTCTTC
>TRBV7-2|many|-|TRBJ1-6
CASSRSRYRTYNSPLHF
TGTGCCAGCAGCCGTTCCCGCTACAGGACTTATAATTCACCCCTCCACTTT
>TRBV7-2|many|TRBD2|TRBJ2-3
CASSSKTSGGTDTQYF
TGTGCCAGCAGCTCAAAGACTAGCGGGGGGACAGATACGCAGTATTTT
>TRBV6-2/TRBV6-3|many|TRBD1|TRBJ1-1
CASSRTGPAEAFF
TGTGCCAGCAGTCGGACAGGCCCGGCTGAAGCTTTCTTT
>TRBV7-9|many|-|TRBJ1-5
CASSLGRLHNQPQHF
TGTGCCAGCAGCTTAGGACGCCTACACAATCAGCCCCAGCATTTT
>TRBV12-3/TRBV12-4|many|-|TRBJ2-1
CASSFAVDNEQFF
TGTGCCAGCAGTTTTGCAGTGGACAATGAGCAGTTCTTC
>TRBV9|many|-|TRBJ1-5
CASSVGPGQPQHF
TGTGCCAGCAGCGTAGGACCCGGTCAGCCCCAGCATTTT
>TRBV4-1|many|-|TRBJ2-3
CASSHSLEDTQYF
TGCGCCAGCAGCCACAGTTTGGAGGATACGCAGTATTTT
>TRBV3-1|few|-|TRBJ2-7
CASSPNGNEQYF
TGTGCCAGCAGCCCTAACGGAAACGAGCAGTACTTC
>TRBV19|many|-|TRBJ2-6
CASIMGSGANVLTF
TGTGCCAGTATCATGGGCAGCGGGGCCAACGTCCTGACTTTC
>TRBV20-1|many|TRBD2|TRBJ2-3
CSAGIGLAGGSTDTQYF
TGCAGTGCTGGAATCGGACTAGCGGGGGGAAGCACAGATACGCAGTATTTT
>TRBV25-1|-|-|TRBJ1-1
CASSGRQTQNTEAFF
TGTGCCAGCAGTGGTCGACAAACCCAAAACACTGAAGCTTTCTTT
>TRBV18|many|-|TRBJ2-5
CASSPKETQYF
TGTGCCAGCTCACCTAAAGAGACCCAGTACTTC
>TRBV12-3/TRBV12-4|many|-|TRBJ2-3
CASSSPSVTDTQYF
TGTGCCAGCAGTTCCCCTAGCGTGACAGATACGCAGTATTTT
>TRBV10-3|few|-|TRBJ1-6
CAISSQGRDNSPLHF
TGTGCCATCAGTTCACAGGGTCGAGATAATTCACCCCTCCACTTT
>TRBV20-1|many|-|TRBJ1-5
CSARDRTYQPQHF
TGCAGTGCTAGAGACAGGACCTATCAGCCCCAGCATTTT
>TRBV4-3|many|TRBD2|TRBJ2-3
CASSQTSGESSDTQYF
TGCGCCAGCAGCCAGACTAGCGGGGAGTCCTCAGATACGCAGTATTTT
>TRBV6-6|many|-|TRBJ1-5
CASSYQSEQNQPQHF
TGTGCCAGCAGTTATCAGTCAGAACAAAATCAGCCCCAGCATTTT
>TRBV29-1|many|TRBD1|TRBJ1-2
CSVEGGQAIYGYTF
TGCAGCGTTGAAGGGGGACAGGCAATCTATGGCTACACCTTC